Following are 25 T cell receptor beta chains from one sample sequenced in a study of chronic HIV infection and antiretroviral therapy (dated by TCRdb to between 2014 and 2016). Library preparation employed 5' RACE. The listed sequencing device is Illumina MiSeq. TCRdb took the public reads, trimmed them with fastp at Q25, ran MiXCR for clone calling and kept in-frame beta chains. For every CDR3 protein sequence, its rows merge into one entry that carries the most common genes and DNA. This sample gives about 31,000 distinct CDR3 sequences in total; more than 7.5% of them show up just once. The ten largest clones represent under 3% of the sample. Sequencing was done on a sample of peripheral blood. The receptor source for this set is an adult who had HIV and had not received antiretroviral therapy, or was an uninfected healthy control (not recorded which).

This clonotype was found many times. V usage is TRBV5-1 and J usage is TRBJ2-5; D not resolved. Germline V CDR1 and CDR2: SGHRS, YFSETQ. The V end lost 4 bases, the J end lost 1 base, and 8 bases lay between the germline ends. The CDR3 contains 13 residues. In nucleotides, the CDR3 is TGCGCCAGCAGCCTAACAAGCCAAGAGACCCAGTACTTC. Translated: CASSLTSQETQYF.

The sample holds many counts of this clonotype. This chain joins TRBV6-5 and TRBJ2-1; possible D gene TRBD1, 9 bases. The V end lost 6 bases, the J end lost 6 bases, and 18 bases lay between the germline ends. Per the germline V gene, CDR1 is MNHEY and CDR2 is SVGAGI. The CDR3 contains 15 residues. In nucleotides, the CDR3 is TGTGCCAGCAGGCGGGGGGACAGGGTTCTCAATGAGCAGTTCTTC. Translating gives CASRRGDRVLNEQFF.

This clonotype was seen ten or more times. The rearrangement joins TRBV29-1 to TRBJ1-1; D gene unclear. V was cut by 3 bases and J by 6 bases, with 11 bases left in between. This CDR3 spans 12 amino acids. The germline CDR1 and CDR2 sequences are SQVTM and ANQGSEA. The CDR3 sequence is CSVDGGSAEAFF. The CDR3 DNA reads as TGCAGCGTTGATGGAGGGTCGGCTGAAGCTTTCTTT.

There are a few counts of this clonotype. The CDR3 sequence is CSVEDLADTEAFF. The CDR3 nucleotides read TGCAGCGTTGAAGATCTGGCAGACACTGAAGCTTTCTTT. The chain joins TRBV29-1 to TRBJ1-1; unclear D gene. CDR1 and CDR2 (germline): SQVTM, ANQGSEA. There are 13 residues in the CDR3. Trimming took off 0 bases at V and 3 bases at J, with 8 bases between the two ends. Supplemented by reference TRBV29-1 and TRBJ1-1, the full variable domain reads SAVISQKPSRDICQRGTSLTIQCQVDSQVTMMFWYRQQPGQSLTLIATANQGSEATYESGFVIDKFPISRPNLTFSTLTVSNMSPEDSSIYLCSVEDLADTEAFFGQGTRLTVV.

In this sample, this clonotype turned up many times. This sequence joins TRBV6-2 or TRBV6-3 and TRBJ2-6; D not certain. The germline V gene encodes CDR1 MNHEY and CDR2 SVGEGT. The CDR3 spans 14 residues. Deletions cut 2 bases from V and 0 bases from J, with 2 bases between. CDR3 region: CASSYSSGANVLTF. The DNA of the CDR3 is TGTGCCAGCAGTTACAGCTCTGGGGCCAACGTCCTGACTTTC.

The chain recombines TRBV29-1 with TRBJ1-1; D not certain. Germline loops: CDR1 SQVTM, CDR2 ANQGSEA. CDR3 length equals 14 residues. V lost 8 bases and J lost 2, with 18 bases in between. The CDR3 protein is CSIVPFGQNTEAFF. CDR3 nucleotides: TGCAGCATAGTCCCTTTTGGTCAAAACACTGAAGCTTTCTTT.

The CDR3 protein is CSARDPGGASNQPQHF. As DNA, the CDR3 is TGCAGTGCTAGAGATCCCGGGGGGGCGAGCAATCAGCCCCAGCATTTT. The chain has TRBV20-1 and TRBJ1-5; tentative D call: TRBD1 (6 bases). The V end lost 0 bases, the J end lost 1 base, and 13 bases lay between the germline ends. Germline CDR1 is DFQATT and CDR2 is SNEGSKA (reference sequence). The CDR3 loop spans 16 amino acids.

About this clonotype: A much larger clone lies a single base off, so this may be a read error. The V call is TRBV10-3, the J call TRBJ2-3; D is perhaps TRBD1 or TRBD2 (7 bases each). CDR1 and CDR2 (germline): ENHRY, SYGVKD. The CDR3 is 13 residues long. The CDR3 sequence is CASSEGGTDMQYF. CDR3 bases: TGTGCCAGCAGTGAGGGGGGGACAGATATGCAGTATTTT.

This chain joins TRBV12-3 or TRBV12-4 and TRBJ1-4; 8 bases agree with TRBD1. The CDR3 contains 15 residues. V was pared by 6 bases and J by 8 bases, with 11 bases of the junction left unmatched. Written as DNA, the CDR3 is TGTGCCAGCAGCCCCGGACAGGGAGGAGAGGAAAAACTGTTTTTT. Its translation is CASSPGQGGEEKLFF.

About this clonotype itself: This may be a read error, as it is one base from a much larger clone. V gene TRBV12-3 or TRBV12-4 combines with J gene TRBJ2-2; possibly TRBD1 for D (5 bases). The germline V and J ends were trimmed by 4 bases and 4 bases, with 16 bases remaining between them. The CDR3 covers 16 residues. As DNA, the CDR3 is TGTGCCAGCAGTTCCTCGGTAGGGGTGAGCACCGGGGAGCTGTTTTTT. Its protein is CASSSSVGVSTGELFF.

This clonotype appeared a few times. The rearrangement uses TRBV9 and TRBJ2-5, with D tentatively TRBD1 (6 bases). The CDR3 has 14 residues. Germline values: CDR1 SGDLS, CDR2 YYNGEE. V lost 2 bases and J 3 bases, leaving 11 bases between the germline ends. CDR3 DNA sequence: TGTGCCAGCAGCGTTGACAGGACTGAAGAGACCCAGTACTTC. Amino acid sequence: CASSVDRTEETQYF.

This clonotype was recorded only once. This may come from a read error, since a much larger clone is one base off. This chain links TRBV12-3 or TRBV12-4 with TRBJ2-1; 9 bases agree with TRBD2. CDR3 length: 17 residues. With 3 bases clipped from V and 0 bases from J, the junction kept 6 bases outside the gene matches. The CDR3: CASSFKTSGNSYNEQFF. CDR3 sequence (DNA): TGTGCCAGCAGTTTCAAGACTAGCGGAAACTCCTACAATGAGCAGTTCTTC.

This clonotype was counted many times. The chain uses TRBV5-5 and TRBJ2-1; D possibly corresponds to TRBD1 (6 bases). The CDR3 is made up of 17 amino acids. Per germline, CDR1 SGHKS and CDR2 YYEKEE (reference sequence). V dropped 4 bases and J dropped 2 bases, with 19 bases sitting between them. CDR3 sequence: CASSDGTPWGAYNEQFF. The CDR3 DNA reads TGTGCCAGCAGCGACGGGACACCGTGGGGAGCCTACAATGAGCAGTTCTTC.

In its sample, this clonotype was seen many times. V usage is TRBV2 and J usage is TRBJ1-5; the D is unclear. This CDR3 has 12 amino acids. V gave up 8 bases and J gave up 6 bases, with 11 bases separating them. Germline V gene lookup returns CDR1 SNHLY and CDR2 FYNNEI. The CDR3 DNA reads as TGTGCCAGCCGACCCGGAGGTCAGCCCCAGCATTTT. Translation gives CASRPGGQPQHF.

The chain is built from TRBV29-1 and TRBJ2-7, with 9 bases that match TRBD1. The CDR3 spans 14 residues. With 4 bases clipped from V and 2 bases from J, the junction kept 6 bases outside the gene matches. Germline V gives CDR1 SQVTM, CDR2 ANQGSEA. The CDR3 loop is CSVVGTGNTYEQYF. In DNA, the CDR3 is TGCAGCGTTGTAGGGACAGGGAATACCTACGAGCAGTACTTC.

The rearrangement uses TRBV2 and TRBJ1-6; 10 bases match TRBD1. The length of the CDR3 is 15 residues. From germline, CDR1 is SNHLY and CDR2 FYNNEI. Trimming took 6 bases from V and 7 from J; bases not matched to a gene: 6. Here the CDR3 DNA reads TGTGCCAGCAGCGTTTTGACAGGGGGCAATTCACCCCTCCACTTT. Its protein product is CASSVLTGGNSPLHF.

This clonotype was found many times. The V gene is TRBV5-6, the J gene TRBJ2-3; 13 bases are shared with TRBD2. The CDR3 spans 20 residues. The ends lost 6 bases at V and 0 bases at J; junction bases unmatched: 16. Per germline, CDR1 SGHDT and CDR2 YYEEEE. The CDR3 sequence: CASNPLPGLAGTTSTDTQYF. The CDR3 nucleotides are TGTGCCAGCAACCCGCTCCCGGGACTAGCGGGGACGACTAGCACAGATACGCAGTATTTT.

Ten or more counts support this clonotype. This chain's CDR3 is CSVEGTPYEQYF. The CDR3 bases are TGCAGCGTCGAGGGTACACCCTACGAGCAGTACTTC. The rearrangement links TRBV29-1 to TRBJ2-7; tentatively, D is TRBD2 (5 bases). Per the germline V gene, CDR1 is SQVTM and CDR2 is ANQGSEA. The CDR3 is made up of 12 amino acids. Trimming pared 6 bases from V and 2 bases from J, leaving 11 bases between.

In this sample, this clonotype turned up a few times. The genes are TRBV2 and TRBJ1-3; 7 bases map to TRBD1. The CDR3 is made up of 14 amino acids. Germline V lookup: CDR1 SNHLY, CDR2 FYNNEI. V lost 7 bases, J lost 1 base, and 4 bases stayed unmatched. CDR3 protein: CASMGQLSGNTIYF. In DNA, the CDR3 is TGTGCCAGCATGGGACAGCTATCTGGAAACACCATATATTTT. Based on the CDR3 plus reference TRBV2 and TRBJ1-3, the full variable domain is EPEVTQTPSHQVTQMGQEVILRCVPISNHLYFYWYRQILGQKVEFLVSFYNNEISEKSEIFDDQFSVERPDGSNFTLKIRSTKLEDSAMYFCASMGQLSGNTIYFGEGSWLTVV.

V usage is TRBV29-1 and J usage is TRBJ2-3, with TRBD1 matching 9 bases. The V and J ends lost 2 bases and 10 bases, in that order; junction bases with no gene match: 10. Germline V lookup: CDR1 SQVTM, CDR2 ANQGSEA. The CDR3 loop spans 14 amino acids. This CDR3 is CSVESDRGLRPQYF. The CDR3 DNA reads TGCAGCGTTGAATCGGACAGGGGTCTACGGCCGCAGTATTTT.

This clonotype was found many times. The rearrangement links TRBV15 to TRBJ1-5, with a possible D match to TRBD1 (5 bases). Trimming left V 5 bases short and J 2 bases short, with 10 bases between. Germline V gives CDR1 LNHNV, CDR2 YYDKDF (reference sequence). This CDR3 is built from 14 residues. In DNA, the CDR3 is TGTGCCACCAGCCTGACACAGGGCAATCAGCCCCAGCATTTT. Protein sequence: CATSLTQGNQPQHF.

The chain combines TRBV10-3 with TRBJ1-1, with 9 bases identical to TRBD1. Germline lookup yields CDR1 ENHRY and CDR2 SYGVKD. This CDR3 is 16 amino acids long. The V segment lost 0 bases and the J segment 1 base; nucleotides outside the gene matches: 3. The CDR3 loop is CAISESDRGGNTEAFF. The CDR3 nucleotides read TGTGCCATCAGTGAGTCGGACAGGGGCGGGAACACTGAAGCTTTCTTT.

The rearrangement joins TRBV27 to TRBJ1-4; TRBD1 is a possible D gene (6 bases). The CDR3 has 14 residues. V shed 7 bases and J shed 4 bases, with 13 bases lying between them. The germline V gene encodes CDR1 MNHEY and CDR2 SMNVEV (reference sequence). In nucleotides, the CDR3 is TGTGCCAGCACAGGGGATCCAGATAATGAAAAACTGTTTTTT. It codes for CASTGDPDNEKLFF.

This chain uses TRBV3-1 with TRBJ2-1, with 8 bases aligning to TRBD2. Germline V gene sequence: CDR1 LGHDT, CDR2 YNNKEL (reference sequence). V lost 0 bases to trimming and J lost 3 bases; unmatched junction nucleotides: 7. The CDR3 contains 17 residues. This CDR3 reads CASSQDSGLAGYNEQFF. CDR3 DNA sequence: TGTGCCAGCAGCCAAGATTCAGGGCTAGCGGGCTACAATGAGCAGTTCTTC.

The chain uses TRBV5-1 and TRBJ1-6; D is unclear. The V end lost 6 bases, the J end lost 8 bases, and 18 bases lay between the germline ends. The CDR3 covers 15 residues. Germline CDR1 and CDR2: SGHRS and YFSETQ. The DNA of the CDR3 is TGCGCCAGCAACCGGGCCCCAGCATCCGATTCACCCCTCCACTTT. It specifies CASNRAPASDSPLHF.